The source of this TCR beta chain is a study of blood T cells in healthy people across ages. Researchers isolated at least 7 million PBMCs per sample. The CDR3 covers 16 residues. Trimming pared 8 bases from V and 6 bases from J, leaving 23 bases between. Study-level points and caveats: Estimated diversity that came from one million T cells was considered an underestimate. Diversity was higher, and naive CD4+ cells more numerous, in long-lived donors than in aged donors.

Comment on this clonotype: Its matching antigen is unknown.

For the second PCR, which ran for 7 to 11 cycles, a sample-barcoded 5' primer and a J-beta primer mix were used. TCRdb reprocessed the 5' RACE reads with MiXCR, giving one entry per CDR3 protein. The sample yields 780,000 or so distinct CDR3 sequences, approximately 25% seen once. These data also featured in a second study, about T cells of mothers and their children. That study adds: Normalized overlap was always slightly, never significantly, higher in related than unrelated mother-child pairs.

V is TRBV12-3 or TRBV12-4 and J is TRBJ1-5, with D perhaps TRBD1 (5 bases). The specimen sequenced was blood. This clonotype was sampled from a boy younger than 18 in good health. DNA of the CDR3: TGTGCCAGCGGGTTACTATGGGACGGGTGGGGTCAGCCCCAGCATTTT. This codes for CASGLLWDGWGQPQHF.